This T cell receptor (beta chain) comes out of a study of T cells in Graves' hyperthyroidism and ophthalmopathy. Study-level findings and limits: Median prediction lead before ophthalmopathy onset was six to eight months with the model. Ophthalmopathy was separated from stable hyperthyroidism by a 13 V-J model. Blood samples included most of the expanded thyroid clonotypes exceeding 0.001.

The CDR3 regions of TCR beta were amplified from RNA transcripts. A first-round RT-PCR of the TCR CDR3 used the HTBI primer set. A single record per CDR3 protein comes from TCRdb applying MiXCR to the multiplex PCR reads. Of about 380,000 distinct CDR3 sequences detected, around an eighth appear once; the ten largest clones hold 20%. This clonotype was counted many times. Its antigen remains unidentified. The germline gene is not matched at one end of the junction; a read error may be the cause. This CDR3 region has 15 residues. Germline CDR1 reads SGHTA; CDR2 reads FQGTGA. Sequencing was done on a sample of blood. The chain couples TRBV7-3 to TRBJ2-7; TRBD1 aligns across 8 bases. The TCR originated in a man aged 30 to 39 with Graves' hyperthyroidism that later progressed to Graves' ophthalmopathy. The CDR3 sequence: CASSLTRDRSFEQYF. As DNA, the CDR3 is TGTGCCAGCAGCTTAACCAGGGACAGGTCCTTCGAGCAGTACTTC.